This T cell receptor beta chain stems from a study of cytomegalovirus exposure and HLA in healthy donors. J lost 5 bases, V lost 3 bases, and 5 bases had no gene match. The germline V gene encodes CDR1 LGHNA and CDR2 YNFKEQ. The length of the CDR3 is 14 residues. The PCR ran on 60 Vbeta and 13 Jbeta primers. TCRdb's table, derived via immunoSEQ multiplex PCR, lists solely in-frame clones and lacks some. This sample contains about 92,000 clones. The TCR sequence derives from a man aged 45 to 65 in good health and CMV-seropositive. The sample consisted of PBMCs. This chain joins TRBV4-2 and TRBJ2-7, with TRBD2 identical over 9 bases. CDR3 amino acids: CASSQERGADEQYF. In nucleotides, the CDR3 is TGTGCCAGCAGCCAGGAGCGGGGGGCGGACGAGCAGTACTTC.